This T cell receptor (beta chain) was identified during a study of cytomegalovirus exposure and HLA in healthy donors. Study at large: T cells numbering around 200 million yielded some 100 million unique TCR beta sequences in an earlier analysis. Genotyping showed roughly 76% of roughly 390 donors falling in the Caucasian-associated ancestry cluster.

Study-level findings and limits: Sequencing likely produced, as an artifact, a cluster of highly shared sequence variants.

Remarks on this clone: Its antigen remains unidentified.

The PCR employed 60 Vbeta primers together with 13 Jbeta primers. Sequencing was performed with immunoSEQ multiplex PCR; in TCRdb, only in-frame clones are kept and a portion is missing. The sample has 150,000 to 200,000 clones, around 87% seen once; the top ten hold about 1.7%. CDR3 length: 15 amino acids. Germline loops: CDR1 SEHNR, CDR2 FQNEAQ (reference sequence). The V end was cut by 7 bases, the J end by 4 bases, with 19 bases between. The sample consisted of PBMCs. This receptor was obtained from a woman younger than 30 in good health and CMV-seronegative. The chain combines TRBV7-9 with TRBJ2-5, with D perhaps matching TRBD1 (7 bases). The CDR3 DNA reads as TGTGCCAGCACCCCCCCGGGGCAGGGGGGAGAGACCCAGTACTTC. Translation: CASTPPGQGGETQYF.